This T cell receptor (beta chain) is drawn from a study of siplizumab effects on memory and regulatory T cells. General study points: Naive T cells were seen as more diverse than memory cells and as major alloresponse contributors. The drug siplizumab significantly decreased the alloreactive sequences that could be traced to unstimulated CD4+ memory cells.

Unstimulated naive, memory, effector memory and TEMRA subsets were sequenced, and this was done in a few donor pairs. Of note for this clone: Antigen specificity is unknown.

The V segment lost 3 bases and the J segment 5 bases; nucleotides outside the gene matches: 7. This CDR3 region has 15 residues. CDR1 is SGHRS and CDR2 is YFSETQ in the germline V gene. Generated by immunoSEQ multiplex PCR, the TCRdb table keeps only in-frame clones and is missing some. The top ten clones hold 0.025% to 0.035% of a sample with 90,000 to 95,000 clones, roughly 96% of them seen once. The sequenced sample consisted of naive CD4+ T cells sorted from blood. This clonotype was obtained from a human donor in good health. The chain employs TRBV5-1 and TRBJ1-4; 7 bases agree with TRBD1. This CDR3 reads CASSSLTGVNEKLFF. In DNA, the CDR3 is TGCGCCAGCAGCTCTCTAACAGGGGTGAATGAAAAACTGTTTTTT.